One and the same sample provided the 13 T cell receptor beta chains below, sequenced in a study of high-grade serous ovarian cancer treatment subgroups. TCRdb keeps only in-frame clones here, not all; method: immunoSEQ multiplex PCR. The repertoire has about 30,000 clones, around 84% of them found once; the top ten carry 2.1%. Tumor samples were obtained before definitive surgery or chemotherapy. Sequencing was carried out using tumor tissue. The receptor source for this set is a human donor with high-grade serous ovarian cancer.

This chain connects TRBV28 to TRBJ1-4; D is unclear. Trimming shortened V by 2 bases and J by 6 bases, and 4 bases separated the two germline ends. This CDR3 has 12 amino acids. Germline lookup yields CDR1 MDHEN and CDR2 SYDVKM. The CDR3 sequence: CASSLLDEKLFF. The CDR3 DNA is TGTGCCAGCAGTTTACTAGATGAAAAACTGTTTTTT.

The chain has TRBV5-6 and TRBJ2-5; tentative D call: TRBD1 (5 bases). Germline V gene lookup returns CDR1 SGHDT and CDR2 YYEEEE. The length of the CDR3 is 15 residues. V lost 0 bases and J 0 bases, leaving 9 bases between the germline ends. The CDR3 loop is CASSLGDRNQETQYF. The CDR3 DNA sequence: TGTGCCAGCAGCTTGGGAGACAGAAACCAAGAGACCCAGTACTTC. Looking up the rest from reference TRBV5-6 and TRBJ2-5 gives the full variable domain: DAGVTQSPTHLIKTRGQQVTLRCSPKSGHDTVSWYQQALGQGPQFIFQYYEEEERQRGNFPDRFSGHQFPNYSSELNVNALLLGDSALYLCASSLGDRNQETQYFGPGTRLLVL.

The V call is TRBV28, the J call TRBJ1-1, with D possibly matching TRBD1 (6 bases). Germline values: CDR1 MDHEN, CDR2 SYDVKM. The CDR3 has 15 residues. Trimming cost V 2 bases and J 5 bases, with 15 bases left between them. CDR3 loop: CASSLSSGAFTEAFF. CDR3 sequence (DNA): TGTGCCAGCAGTTTAAGTTCAGGGGCTTTTACTGAAGCTTTCTTT.

The V and J genes are TRBV28 and TRBJ1-1; TRBD1 matches 9 bases. Trimming at V came to 6 bases and at J to 6 bases, leaving 8 bases not matched to a gene. In germline, CDR1 is MDHEN, CDR2 SYDVKM. CDR3 length: 14 residues. CDR3 DNA sequence: TGTGCCAGCAGAGACCACAGGGGGCTCGCTGAAGCTTTCTTT. Translation gives CASRDHRGLAEAFF.

The rearrangement links TRBV30 to TRBJ2-7, with a weak D call TRBD1 (6 bases). Trimming removed 7 bases from V and 4 bases from J, with 26 bases in between. Germline assignment: CDR1 GTSNPN and CDR2 SVGIG (reference sequence). This CDR3 region has 16 residues. The CDR3 region has the DNA TGTGCCTCTGGGGGCCTTTCCTTGCTGGGGCGGTACGAGCAGTACTTC. It is translated as CASGGLSLLGRYEQYF.

J is TRBJ1-1 and V is TRBV6-1, with a tentative D call TRBD1 (6 bases). The CDR3 extends over 13 amino acids. The germline V gene has CDR1 MNHNS and CDR2 SASEGT. The ends were cut back, 7 bases at V and 9 bases at J, with 18 bases in the middle. The CDR3 loop is CASNEIGTSKAFF. CDR3 coding DNA: TGTGCCAGCAACGAGATCGGGACATCTAAAGCTTTCTTT.

The V and J genes are TRBV5-6 and TRBJ1-5, with 7 bases fitting TRBD1. The CDR3 runs to 16 residues. Germline CDR1 reads SGHDT; CDR2 reads YYEEEE. J gave up 0 bases and V 0 bases, and 3 bases lay outside the gene matches. The CDR3 coding sequence is TGTGCCAGCAGCTTGGCAGGGGGTTATAGCAATCAGCCCCAGCATTTT. Amino acid sequence: CASSLAGGYSNQPQHF.

The chain links TRBV30 to TRBJ2-2, with a weak D call TRBD1 (6 bases). CDR1 and CDR2 from the germline V gene are GTSNPN and SVGIG (reference sequence). V shed 4 bases and J shed 5 bases, with 11 bases lying between them. CDR3 length: 13 amino acids. CDR3 coding DNA: TGTGCCTGGAACAGGGTCCAAACCGGGGAGCTGTTTTTT. Protein: CAWNRVQTGELFF.

This chain links TRBV19 with TRBJ1-4; D is undetermined. V shed 1 base and J shed 8 bases, with 11 bases lying between them. The CDR3 consists of 14 residues. CDR1 LNHDA and CDR2 SQIVND come from the germline V gene (reference sequence). This chain's CDR3 is CASSIAPQGEKLFF. The CDR3 DNA reads as TGTGCCAGTAGTATAGCCCCCCAAGGGGAAAAACTGTTTTTT. The full variable domain, with the rest looked up from reference TRBV19 and TRBJ1-4, is DGGITQSPKYLFRKEGQNVTLSCEQNLNHDAMYWYRQDPGQGLRLIYYSQIVNDFQKGDIAEGYSVSREKKESFPLTVTSAQKNPTAFYLCASSIAPQGEKLFFGSGTQLSVL.

V gene TRBV28 combines with J gene TRBJ1-3, with 9 bases matching TRBD1. The CDR3 contains 16 residues. After removal of 6 bases from V and 0 bases from J, the junction contained 6 bases not matched to a gene. Germline-derived CDR1 and CDR2 are MDHEN and SYDVKM. CDR3 amino acids: CASSPTTGGSGNTIYF. DNA of the CDR3: TGTGCCAGCAGCCCAACGACAGGGGGCTCTGGAAACACCATATATTTT.

The V and J genes are TRBV19 and TRBJ2-7; 10 bases match TRBD1. Per germline, CDR1 LNHDA and CDR2 SQIVND (reference sequence). The CDR3 sequence is 16 residues long. V lost 4 bases to trimming and J lost 0 bases; unmatched junction nucleotides: 6. CDR3 protein: CASSTLTGGFSYEQYF. The CDR3 region has the DNA TGTGCCAGTAGTACACTGACAGGGGGCTTCTCCTACGAGCAGTACTTC.

This clone was observed a single time. J is TRBJ2-2 and V is TRBV30; a weak D match, TRBD1 (6 bases). Germline-derived CDR1 and CDR2 are GTSNPN and SVGIG (reference sequence). This CDR3 contains 15 residues. Trimming removed 7 bases from V and 0 bases from J, with 15 bases in between. The CDR3 coding sequence is TGTGCCTCACAGACAGGCAACGCGAACACCGGGGAGCTGTTTTTT. Translating gives CASQTGNANTGELFF.

V is TRBV30 and J is TRBJ2-3, with 11 bases that match TRBD2. Germline assignment: CDR1 GTSNPN and CDR2 SVGIG (reference sequence). The CDR3 loop spans 15 amino acids. J lost 1 base, V lost 5 bases, and 5 bases had no gene match. In DNA, the CDR3 is TGTGCCTGGGACCTAGCGGGAGGTGGCACAGATACGCAGTATTTT. This gives the protein CAWDLAGGGTDTQYF.